This T cell receptor (beta chain) was sequenced for a study of blood T cell repertoires in COVID-19. Enrolled during active infection, Seattle patients were then followed longitudinally. Original processing methods: The authors estimated nucleated cell counts from reference gene primer amplification. TCRdb keeps only in-frame clones here, not all; method: immunoSEQ multiplex PCR. The D gene and trimming were derived from the DNA, and the V and J assignments and clone size from that table. The sample lists roughly 350,000 clones, roughly 86% occurring once. Trimming took 0 bases from V and 7 from J; bases not matched to a gene: 3. The CDR3 is 14 amino acids. Germline V gives CDR1 SGHRS, CDR2 YFSETQ.

The J gene is TRBJ1-1, the V gene TRBV5-1, with TRBD1 matching 10 bases. The clonotype originates from a woman aged 25-40 years with COVID-19, enrolled during active disease. The sequenced material came from peripheral blood. CDR3 bases: TGCGCCAGCAGCTTGGCGGGGACAGGGGTTGAAGCTTTCTTT. This encodes CASSLAGTGVEAFF.